The 17 T cell receptor beta chains given below trace back to one sample, sequenced in a study of beta chain features in type 1 diabetes. Their target antigens are unknown. Study-wide points: All four CD4+ subsets from Type 1 diabetes patients carried moderately but significantly shorter TCRB CDR3s.

The authors reverse transcribed all of the isolated RNA, so sequencing captured expressed TCRB transcripts. Data came from immunoSEQ multiplex PCR; TCRdb stores just in-frame clones and leaves some out. The sample lists about 280,000 clones; roughly 15% were seen once. Sequenced sample: naive CD4+ T cells from blood. The receptors shown here come from a man aged 18 to 30 with type 1 diabetes.

V and J are TRBV5-1 and TRBJ1-3, with D possibly being TRBD1 (6 bases). Deletions cut 0 bases from V and 2 bases from J, with 6 bases between. This CDR3 is 14 amino acids long. The germline gives CDR1 SGHRS, CDR2 YFSETQ. CDR3 nucleotide sequence: TGCGCCAGCAGCTTGGGGACAGCTGGAAACACCATATATTTT. It is translated as CASSLGTAGNTIYF.

V is TRBV5-1 and J is TRBJ2-5; 8 bases align to TRBD1. V shed 3 bases, J shed 2 bases, and the junction held 3 bases outside the gene matches. The CDR3 runs 14 residues. Germline V lookup: CDR1 SGHRS, CDR2 YFSETQ. The CDR3 DNA follows: TGCGCCAGCAGCTACCGACAGGGGCAAGAGACCCAGTACTTC. It translates to CASSYRQGQETQYF.

The chain is built from TRBV7-6 and TRBJ1-5; D is unclear. V lost 5 bases, J lost 8 bases, and 10 bases lay in between. This CDR3 spans 12 amino acids. The germline gives CDR1 SGHVS, CDR2 FNYEAQ. The CDR3 DNA reads as TGTGCCAGCAGCCAACCGGGGAAGCCCCAGCATTTT. Translating it yields CASSQPGKPQHF.

This clone turned up a few times. This chain joins TRBV4-1 and TRBJ2-7, with 9 bases lining up with TRBD2. Germline-derived CDR1 and CDR2 are MGHRA and YSYEKL. The CDR3 sequence is 15 residues long. V shed 1 base, J shed 0 bases, and the junction held 1 base outside the gene matches. The CDR3 spells CASSQVTSGSYEQYF. Here the CDR3 DNA reads TGCGCCAGCAGCCAAGTGACTAGCGGCTCCTACGAGCAGTACTTC.

This clone was observed a handful of times. V usage is TRBV7-2 and J usage is TRBJ2-2, with 11 bases aligning to TRBD2. The CDR3 runs 18 residues. Germline CDR1 reads SGHTA; CDR2 reads FQGNSA. V trimming: 5 bases; J trimming: 1 base; junction bases outside the gene matches: 9. The CDR3 DNA follows: TGTGCCAGCAGCCCCAGGGCTAGCGGGGGGTTGAACACCGGGGAGCTGTTTTTT. It specifies CASSPRASGGLNTGELFF.

V and J are TRBV18 and TRBJ1-1, with D unresolved. Germline V gene lookup returns CDR1 KGHSH and CDR2 LQKENI. This CDR3 comprises 16 residues. Trimming took off 6 bases at V and 4 bases at J, with 21 bases between the two ends. The DNA of the CDR3 is TGTGCCAGCTCTGCCTTACTACCACCCCGGGGCACTGAAGCTTTCTTT. Protein sequence: CASSALLPPRGTEAFF.

A few counts support this clone. This CDR3 is CASSLSVGQFYEQYF. As DNA, the CDR3 is TGTGCCAGCAGCTTGTCTGTGGGACAATTCTACGAGCAGTACTTC. This rearrangement joins TRBV7-2 to TRBJ2-7; possibly TRBD1 for D (6 bases). The ends were cut back, 3 bases at V and 3 bases at J, with 15 bases in the middle. The CDR3 runs to 15 residues. Germline V gene lookup returns CDR1 SGHTA and CDR2 FQGNSA.

This clone was detected a few times. The CDR3 coding sequence is TGTGCCTGGAGATGGGCAGGGGGCAACACCGGGGAGCTGTTTTTT. It yields the protein CAWRWAGGNTGELFF. The chain combines TRBV30 with TRBJ2-2, with 8 bases fitting TRBD1. After removal of 3 bases from V and 2 bases from J, the junction contained 5 bases not matched to a gene. This CDR3 is 15 amino acids long. Germline assignment: CDR1 GTSNPN and CDR2 SVGIG (reference sequence).

A few counts support this clone. In DNA form, the CDR3 reads TGTGCCAGCATAGCGGGAGGGCAGAATGAGCAGTTCTTC. It yields the protein CASIAGGQNEQFF. V usage is TRBV11-1 and J usage is TRBJ2-1; 11 positions agree with TRBD2. CDR3 length: 13 amino acids. Losses at the gene ends were 7 bases for V and 7 bases for J; bases not matched to a gene: 3. The germline V gene has CDR1 SGHAT and CDR2 FQDESV (reference sequence). Full variable domain (outside the CDR3, taken from reference TRBV11-1 and TRBJ2-1): EAEVAQSPRYKITEKSQAVAFWCDPISGHATLYWYRQILGQGPELLVQFQDESVVDDSQLPKDRFSAERLKGVDSTLKIQPAELGDSAMYLCASIAGGQNEQFFGPGTRLTVL.

This rearrangement joins TRBV30 to TRBJ2-3; tentatively, D is TRBD1 (5 bases). Between the trimmed V and J ends, which lost 5 bases and 4 bases, there was a span of 16 bases. The CDR3 totals 14 residues. CDR1 GTSNPN and CDR2 SVGIG come from the germline V gene (reference sequence). CDR3: CAWYAGNGPDTQYF. The CDR3 coding sequence is TGTGCCTGGTACGCAGGGAATGGTCCAGATACGCAGTATTTT.

The J gene is TRBJ2-3, the V gene TRBV28; 9 bases line up with TRBD2. Trimming at V came to 3 bases and at J to 2 bases, leaving 3 bases not matched to a gene. The CDR3 sequence is 15 residues long. Germline values: CDR1 MDHEN, CDR2 SYDVKM. The CDR3 reads CASSFGLAYTDTQYF. The CDR3 DNA follows: TGTGCCAGCAGTTTCGGACTAGCGTACACAGATACGCAGTATTTT. Supplemented by reference TRBV28 and TRBJ2-3, the full variable domain reads DVKVTQSSRYLVKRTGEKVFLECVQDMDHENMFWYRQDPGLGLRLIYFSYDVKMKEKGDIPEGYSVSREKKERFSLILESASTNQTSMYLCASSFGLAYTDTQYFGPGTRLTVL.

The chain employs TRBV6-6 and TRBJ1-1, with a weak D call TRBD1 (6 bases). Germline CDR1 is MNHNY and CDR2 is SVGAGI (reference sequence). Trimming stripped 0 bases from V and 4 bases from J, with 9 bases between. The CDR3 loop spans 14 amino acids. CDR3 residues: CASSYSDRTTEAFF. The CDR3 DNA follows: TGTGCCAGCAGTTACTCGGACAGAACCACTGAAGCTTTCTTT.

The chain joins TRBV19 to TRBJ2-3; 11 bases fit TRBD2. V shed 5 bases and J 0 bases; nucleotides not matched to a gene: 4. Germline V gene lookup returns CDR1 LNHDA and CDR2 SQIVND (reference sequence). The CDR3 spans 16 residues. The CDR3 nucleotides are TGTGCCAGTAGTTCCGGACTAGCGGGTAGCACAGATACGCAGTATTTT. Translated, it gives CASSSGLAGSTDTQYF.

This rearrangement joins TRBV5-6 to TRBJ2-3; tentative D call: TRBD2 (6 bases). The CDR3 has 16 residues. V lost 0 bases and J lost 0, with 11 bases in between. Germline V gene lookup returns CDR1 SGHDT and CDR2 YYEEEE. The CDR3 nucleotides read TGTGCCAGCAGCTTGGTTCCGGGACTCAGCACAGATACGCAGTATTTT. This gives the protein CASSLVPGLSTDTQYF.

V is TRBV27 and J is TRBJ2-7, with D maybe TRBD2 (5 bases). V lost 3 bases to trimming and J lost 0 bases, with 9 bases between them. Germline V gene lookup returns CDR1 MNHEY and CDR2 SMNVEV (reference sequence). CDR3 length: 14 residues. The CDR3 sequence: CASSFLRGSYEQYF. The CDR3 DNA reads as TGTGCCAGCAGTTTCCTTCGGGGCTCCTACGAGCAGTACTTC.

The rearrangement links TRBV7-8 to TRBJ2-5; TRBD2 matches 7 bases. V shed 4 bases, J shed 2 bases, and the junction held 7 bases outside the gene matches. The CDR3 is 15 residues long. Germline CDR1 SGHVS, CDR2 FQNEAQ. The CDR3 DNA is TGTGCCAGCAGCTCCTATAGCGGGTTTCAAGAGACCCAGTACTTC. The encoded protein is CASSSYSGFQETQYF.

This chain connects TRBV7-9 to TRBJ2-2; 7 positions agree with TRBD2. J was trimmed by 3 bases and V by 2 bases; bases with no gene match: 6. CDR1 is SEHNR, CDR2 FQNEAQ, per germline (reference sequence). The CDR3 is made up of 16 amino acids. The CDR3 loop is CASSLRLADHTGELFF. The CDR3 DNA reads TGTGCCAGCAGCTTAAGGCTAGCGGACCACACCGGGGAGCTGTTTTTT.